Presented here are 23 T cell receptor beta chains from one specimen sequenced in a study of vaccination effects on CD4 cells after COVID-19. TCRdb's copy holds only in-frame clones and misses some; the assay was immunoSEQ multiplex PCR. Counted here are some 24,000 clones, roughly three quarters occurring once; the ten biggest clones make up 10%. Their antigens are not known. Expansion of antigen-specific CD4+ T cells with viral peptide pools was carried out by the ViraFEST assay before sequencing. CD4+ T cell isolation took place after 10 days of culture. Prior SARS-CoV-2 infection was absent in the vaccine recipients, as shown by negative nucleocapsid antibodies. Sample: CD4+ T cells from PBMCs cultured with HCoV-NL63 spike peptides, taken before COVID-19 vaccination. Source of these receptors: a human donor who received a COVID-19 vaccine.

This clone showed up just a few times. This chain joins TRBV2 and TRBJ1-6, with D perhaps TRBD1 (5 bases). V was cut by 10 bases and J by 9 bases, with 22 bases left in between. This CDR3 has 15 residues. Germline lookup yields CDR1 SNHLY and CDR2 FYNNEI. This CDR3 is CATNQGTGGISPLHF. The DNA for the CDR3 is TGTGCCACCAACCAGGGTACCGGAGGGATTTCACCCCTCCACTTT.

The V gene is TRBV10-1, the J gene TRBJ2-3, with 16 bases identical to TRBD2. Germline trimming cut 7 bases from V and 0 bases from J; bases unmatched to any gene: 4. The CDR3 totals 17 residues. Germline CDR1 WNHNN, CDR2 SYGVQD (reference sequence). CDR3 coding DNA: TGCGCCAGCACCGGGACTAGCGGGAGGGAAAGCACAGATACGCAGTATTTT. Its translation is CASTGTSGRESTDTQYF.

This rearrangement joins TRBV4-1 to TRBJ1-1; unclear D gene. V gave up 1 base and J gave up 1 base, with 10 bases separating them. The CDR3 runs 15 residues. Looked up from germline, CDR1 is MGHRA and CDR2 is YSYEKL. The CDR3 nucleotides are TGCGCCAGCAGCCAAGTATGGGCCCCGAACACTGAAGCTTTCTTT. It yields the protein CASSQVWAPNTEAFF.

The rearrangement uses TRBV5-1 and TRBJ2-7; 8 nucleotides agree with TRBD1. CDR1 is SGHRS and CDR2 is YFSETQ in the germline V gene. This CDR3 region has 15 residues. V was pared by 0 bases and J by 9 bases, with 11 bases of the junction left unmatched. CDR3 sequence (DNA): TGCGCCAGCAGCTTGGCCTCCAAGGACAGGGCGAGGCAGTACTTC. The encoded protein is CASSLASKDRARQYF.

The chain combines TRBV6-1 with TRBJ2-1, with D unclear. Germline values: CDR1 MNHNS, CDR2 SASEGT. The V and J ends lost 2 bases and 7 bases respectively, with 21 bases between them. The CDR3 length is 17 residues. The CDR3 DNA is TGTGCCAGCAGTGAAAACGTATGGGAAGTCTACAGTAATGAGCAGTTCTTC. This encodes CASSENVWEVYSNEQFF.

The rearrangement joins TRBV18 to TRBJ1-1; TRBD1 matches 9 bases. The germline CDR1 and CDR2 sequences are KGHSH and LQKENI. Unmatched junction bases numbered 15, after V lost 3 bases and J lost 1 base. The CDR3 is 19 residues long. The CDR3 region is CASSPPIYRRQGGNTEAFF. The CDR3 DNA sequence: TGTGCCAGCTCACCCCCAATATATCGGCGACAGGGGGGGAACACTGAAGCTTTCTTT.

CDR3 sequence (DNA): TGTGCCAGCAGCCGACTAGCGGGGGATGGGACAGATACGCAGTATTTT. This encodes CASSRLAGDGTDTQYF. The chain couples TRBV2 to TRBJ2-3; 12 bases fit TRBD2. Germline V gene sequence: CDR1 SNHLY, CDR2 FYNNEI. J was trimmed by 3 bases and V by 6 bases; bases with no gene match: 7. The CDR3 has 16 amino acids. The variable domain in full, with the rest retrieved from reference TRBV2 and TRBJ2-3, is EPEVTQTPSHQVTQMGQEVILRCVPISNHLYFYWYRQILGQKVEFLVSFYNNEISEKSEIFDDQFSVERPDGSNFTLKIRSTKLEDSAMYFCASSRLAGDGTDTQYFGPGTRLTVL.

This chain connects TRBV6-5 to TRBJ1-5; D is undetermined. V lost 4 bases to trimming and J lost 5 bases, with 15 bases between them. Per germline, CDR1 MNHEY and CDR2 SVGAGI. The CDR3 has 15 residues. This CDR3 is CASSSALMGYQPQHF. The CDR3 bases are TGTGCCAGCAGTTCCGCCTTAATGGGGTATCAGCCCCAGCATTTT.

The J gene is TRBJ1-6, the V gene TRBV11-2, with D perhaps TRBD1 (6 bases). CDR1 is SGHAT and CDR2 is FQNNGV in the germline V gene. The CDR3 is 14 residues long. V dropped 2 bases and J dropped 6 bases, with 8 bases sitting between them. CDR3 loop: CASSLRTVNSPLHF. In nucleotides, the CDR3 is TGTGCCAGCAGCTTAAGGACAGTTAATTCACCCCTCCACTTT.

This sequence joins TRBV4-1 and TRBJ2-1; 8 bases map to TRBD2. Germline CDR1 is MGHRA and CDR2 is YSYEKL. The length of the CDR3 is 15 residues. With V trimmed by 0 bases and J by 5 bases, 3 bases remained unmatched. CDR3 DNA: TGCGCCAGCAGCCAAGAGGCGGGGGGCGACAATGAGCAGTTCTTC. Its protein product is CASSQEAGGDNEQFF.

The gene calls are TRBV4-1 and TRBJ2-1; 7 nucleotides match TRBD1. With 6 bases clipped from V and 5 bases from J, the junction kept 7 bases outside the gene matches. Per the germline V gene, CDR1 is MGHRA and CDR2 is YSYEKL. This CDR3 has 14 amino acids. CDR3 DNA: TGCGCCAGCAGAACCTGGACAGGTAACAATGAGCAGTTCTTC. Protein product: CASRTWTGNNEQFF.

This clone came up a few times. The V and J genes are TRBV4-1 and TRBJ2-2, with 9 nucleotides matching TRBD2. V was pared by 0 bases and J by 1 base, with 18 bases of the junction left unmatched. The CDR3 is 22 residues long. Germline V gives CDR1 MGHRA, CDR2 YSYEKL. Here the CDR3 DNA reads TGCGCCAGCAGCCAAGACCGGGCCAGGAGCGGGGGGACCCTCTTGAACACCGGGGAGCTGTTTTTT. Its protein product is CASSQDRARSGGTLLNTGELFF.

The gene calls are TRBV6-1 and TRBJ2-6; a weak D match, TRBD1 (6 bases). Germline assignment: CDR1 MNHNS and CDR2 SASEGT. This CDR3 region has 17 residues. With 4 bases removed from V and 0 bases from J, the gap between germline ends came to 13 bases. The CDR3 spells CASSVGHFHSGANVLTF. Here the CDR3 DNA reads TGTGCCAGCAGTGTGGGACACTTTCACTCTGGGGCCAACGTCCTGACTTTC.

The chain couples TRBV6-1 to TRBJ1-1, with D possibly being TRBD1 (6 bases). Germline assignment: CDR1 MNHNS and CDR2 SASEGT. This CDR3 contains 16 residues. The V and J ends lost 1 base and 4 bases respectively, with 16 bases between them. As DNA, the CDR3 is TGTGCCAGCAGTGAAGGGGATTTTACAGGGAGCACTGAAGCTTTCTTT. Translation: CASSEGDFTGSTEAFF.

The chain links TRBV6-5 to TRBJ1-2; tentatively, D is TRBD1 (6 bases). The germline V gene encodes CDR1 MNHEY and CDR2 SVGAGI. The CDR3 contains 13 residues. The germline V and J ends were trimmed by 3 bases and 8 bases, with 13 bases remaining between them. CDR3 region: CASSYRRGQGYTF. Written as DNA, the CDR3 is TGTGCCAGCAGTTATCGTCGGGGGCAGGGCTACACCTTC.

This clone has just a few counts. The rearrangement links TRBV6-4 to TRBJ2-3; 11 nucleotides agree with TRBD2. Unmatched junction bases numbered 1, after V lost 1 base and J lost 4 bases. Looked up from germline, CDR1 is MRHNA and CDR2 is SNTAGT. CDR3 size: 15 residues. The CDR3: CASSDLAGGPDTQYF. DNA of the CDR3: TGTGCCAGCAGTGACTTAGCGGGAGGGCCAGATACGCAGTATTTT.

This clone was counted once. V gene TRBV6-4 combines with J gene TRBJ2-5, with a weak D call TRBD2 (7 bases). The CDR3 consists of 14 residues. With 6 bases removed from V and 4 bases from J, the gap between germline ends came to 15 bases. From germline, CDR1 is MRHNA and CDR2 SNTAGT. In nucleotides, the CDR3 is TGTGCCAGCAGCCCGGAGGGGGGGCTAGAGACCCAGTACTTC. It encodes CASSPEGGLETQYF.

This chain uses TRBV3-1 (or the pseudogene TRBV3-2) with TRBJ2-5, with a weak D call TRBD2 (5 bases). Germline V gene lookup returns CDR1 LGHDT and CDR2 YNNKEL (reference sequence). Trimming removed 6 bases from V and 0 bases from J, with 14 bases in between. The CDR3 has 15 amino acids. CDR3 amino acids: CASSYGLMYQETQYF. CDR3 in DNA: TGTGCCAGCAGTTACGGACTGATGTACCAAGAGACCCAGTACTTC.

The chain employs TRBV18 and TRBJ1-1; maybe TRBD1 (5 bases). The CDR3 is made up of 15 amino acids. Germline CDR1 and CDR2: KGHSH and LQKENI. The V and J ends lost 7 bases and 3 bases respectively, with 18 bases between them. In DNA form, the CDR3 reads TGTGCCAGCTTTCCCCCGGGGCTTACGGACACTGAAGCTTTCTTT. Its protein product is CASFPPGLTDTEAFF.

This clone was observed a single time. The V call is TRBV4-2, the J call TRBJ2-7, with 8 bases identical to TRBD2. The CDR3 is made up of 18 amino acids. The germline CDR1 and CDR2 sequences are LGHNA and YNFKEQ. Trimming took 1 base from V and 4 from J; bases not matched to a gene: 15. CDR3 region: CASSQADSRRGEPYEQYF. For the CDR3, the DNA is TGTGCCAGCAGCCAAGCGGATTCCAGGCGGGGGGAACCTTACGAGCAGTACTTC.

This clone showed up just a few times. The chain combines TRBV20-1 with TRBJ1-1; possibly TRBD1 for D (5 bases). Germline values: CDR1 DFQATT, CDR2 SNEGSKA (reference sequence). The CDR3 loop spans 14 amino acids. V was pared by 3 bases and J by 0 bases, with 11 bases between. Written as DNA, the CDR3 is TGCAGTGCTAGTCGGGGACGGGTGAACACTGAAGCTTTCTTT. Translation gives CSASRGRVNTEAFF.

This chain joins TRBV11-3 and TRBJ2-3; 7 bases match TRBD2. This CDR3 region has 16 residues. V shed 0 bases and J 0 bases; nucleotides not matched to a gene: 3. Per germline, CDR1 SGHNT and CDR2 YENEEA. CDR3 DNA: TGTGCCAGCAGCTTAGAGGCTAGCGGAAGCACAGATACGCAGTATTTT. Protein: CASSLEASGSTDTQYF.

The CDR3 reads CASSRLEGRLSSYNEQFF. CDR3 nucleotides: TGCGCCAGCAGCCGACTAGAAGGAAGGCTGAGCTCCTACAATGAGCAGTTCTTC. The chain has TRBV4-1 and TRBJ2-1, with a possible D match to TRBD2 (6 bases). The CDR3 is 18 amino acids. Trimming removed 4 bases at V and 0 bases at J, with 19 bases between. In germline, CDR1 is MGHRA, CDR2 YSYEKL.